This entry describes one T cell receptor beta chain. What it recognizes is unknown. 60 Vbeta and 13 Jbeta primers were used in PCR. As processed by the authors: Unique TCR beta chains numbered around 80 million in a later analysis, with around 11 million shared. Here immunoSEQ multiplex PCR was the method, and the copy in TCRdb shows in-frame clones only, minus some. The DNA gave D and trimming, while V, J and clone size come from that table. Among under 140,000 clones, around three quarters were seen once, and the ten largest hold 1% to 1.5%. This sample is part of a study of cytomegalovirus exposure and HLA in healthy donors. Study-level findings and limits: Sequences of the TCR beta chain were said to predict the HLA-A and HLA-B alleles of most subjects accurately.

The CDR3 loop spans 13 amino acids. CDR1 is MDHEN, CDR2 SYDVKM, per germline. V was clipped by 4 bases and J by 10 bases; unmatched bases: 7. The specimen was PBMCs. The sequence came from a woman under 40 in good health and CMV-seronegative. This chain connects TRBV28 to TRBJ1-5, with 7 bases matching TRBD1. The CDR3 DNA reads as TGTGCCAGCAGTTCACTCGACAGGGACCCCCAGCATTTT. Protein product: CASSSLDRDPQHF.